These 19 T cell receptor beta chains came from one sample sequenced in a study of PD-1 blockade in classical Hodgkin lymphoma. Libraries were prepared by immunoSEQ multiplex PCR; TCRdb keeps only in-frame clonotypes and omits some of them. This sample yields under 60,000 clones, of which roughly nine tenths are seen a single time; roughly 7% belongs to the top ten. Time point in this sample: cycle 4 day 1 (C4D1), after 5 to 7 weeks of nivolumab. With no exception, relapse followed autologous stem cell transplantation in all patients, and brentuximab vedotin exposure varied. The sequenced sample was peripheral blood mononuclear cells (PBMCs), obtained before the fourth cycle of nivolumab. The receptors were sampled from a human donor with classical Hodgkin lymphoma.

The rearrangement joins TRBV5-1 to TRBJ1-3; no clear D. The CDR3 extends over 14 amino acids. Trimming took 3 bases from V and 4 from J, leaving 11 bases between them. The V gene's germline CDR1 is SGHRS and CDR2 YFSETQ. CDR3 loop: CASSSRPDGNTIYF. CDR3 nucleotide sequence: TGCGCCAGCAGCTCGAGACCGGACGGAAACACCATATATTTT.

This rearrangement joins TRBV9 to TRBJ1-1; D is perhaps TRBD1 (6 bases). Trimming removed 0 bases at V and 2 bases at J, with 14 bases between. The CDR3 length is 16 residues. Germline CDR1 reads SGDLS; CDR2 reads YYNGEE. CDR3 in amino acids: CASSVGRTVPNTEAFF. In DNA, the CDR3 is TGTGCCAGCAGCGTAGGGAGGACAGTGCCTAACACTGAAGCTTTCTTT.

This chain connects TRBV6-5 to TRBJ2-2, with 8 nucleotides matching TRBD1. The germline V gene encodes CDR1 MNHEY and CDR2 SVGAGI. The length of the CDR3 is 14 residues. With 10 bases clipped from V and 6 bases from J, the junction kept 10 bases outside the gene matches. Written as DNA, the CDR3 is TGTGCCACCCAACTCAGGGGGCTAGCCGGGGAGCTGTTTTTT. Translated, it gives CATQLRGLAGELFF.

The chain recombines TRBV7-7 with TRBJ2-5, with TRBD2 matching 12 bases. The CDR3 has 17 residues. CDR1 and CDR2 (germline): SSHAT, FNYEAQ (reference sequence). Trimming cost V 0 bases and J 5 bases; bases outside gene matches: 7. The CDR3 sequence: CASSLALAGGKQETQYF. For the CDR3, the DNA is TGTGCCAGCAGCTTAGCTCTAGCGGGAGGGAAGCAGGAGACCCAGTACTTC.

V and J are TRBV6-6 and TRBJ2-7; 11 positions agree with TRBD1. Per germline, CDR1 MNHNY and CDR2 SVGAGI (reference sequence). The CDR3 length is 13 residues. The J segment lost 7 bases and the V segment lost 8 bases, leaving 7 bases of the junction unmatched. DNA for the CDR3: TGTGCCAGCTTGGGACAGGGGGATCGGGAGCAGTACTTC. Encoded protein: CASLGQGDREQYF.

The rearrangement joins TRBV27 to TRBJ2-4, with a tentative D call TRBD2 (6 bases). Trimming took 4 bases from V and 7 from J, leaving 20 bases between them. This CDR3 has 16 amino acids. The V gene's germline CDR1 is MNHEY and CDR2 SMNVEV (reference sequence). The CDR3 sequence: CASSYKDTLGGNIQYF. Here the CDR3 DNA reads TGTGCCAGCAGTTACAAGGACACGCTAGGAGGGAACATTCAGTACTTC.

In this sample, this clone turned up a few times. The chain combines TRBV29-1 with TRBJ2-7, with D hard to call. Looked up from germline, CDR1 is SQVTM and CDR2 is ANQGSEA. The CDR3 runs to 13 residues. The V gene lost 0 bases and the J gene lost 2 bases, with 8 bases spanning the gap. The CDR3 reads CSVEDQSTYEQYF. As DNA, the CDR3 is TGCAGCGTTGAAGATCAGTCCACCTACGAGCAGTACTTC.

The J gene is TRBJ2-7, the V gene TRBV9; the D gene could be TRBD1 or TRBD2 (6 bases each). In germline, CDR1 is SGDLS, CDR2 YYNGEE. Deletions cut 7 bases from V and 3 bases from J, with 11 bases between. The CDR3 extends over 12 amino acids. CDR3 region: CASGRGDYEQYF. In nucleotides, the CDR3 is TGTGCCAGCGGAAGGGGGGACTACGAGCAGTACTTC.

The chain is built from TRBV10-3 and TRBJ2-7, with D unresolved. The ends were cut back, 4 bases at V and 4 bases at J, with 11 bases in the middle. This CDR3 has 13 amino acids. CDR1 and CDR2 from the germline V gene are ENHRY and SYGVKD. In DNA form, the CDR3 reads TGTGCCATCAGTGGCACGACCGATTACGAGCAGTACTTC. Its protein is CAISGTTDYEQYF.

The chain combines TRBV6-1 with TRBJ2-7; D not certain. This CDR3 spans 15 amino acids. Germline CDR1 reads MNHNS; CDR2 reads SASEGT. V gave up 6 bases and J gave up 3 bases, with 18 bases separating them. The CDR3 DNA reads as TGTGCCAGCAGGGCATACAGTCTTTTAGACTACGAGCAGTACTTC. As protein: CASRAYSLLDYEQYF.

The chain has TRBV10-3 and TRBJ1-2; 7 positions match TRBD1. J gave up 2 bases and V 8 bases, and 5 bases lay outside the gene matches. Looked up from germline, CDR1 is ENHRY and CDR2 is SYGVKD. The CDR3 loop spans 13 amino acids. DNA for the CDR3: TGTGCCATCCGACCAGGGGGGAACTATGGCTACACCTTC. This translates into CAIRPGGNYGYTF.

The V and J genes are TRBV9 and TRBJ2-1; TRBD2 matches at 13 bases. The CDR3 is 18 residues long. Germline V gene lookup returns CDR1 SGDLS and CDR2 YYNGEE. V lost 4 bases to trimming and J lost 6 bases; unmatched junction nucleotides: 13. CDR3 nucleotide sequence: TGTGCCAGCAGCATCAGGACTAGCGGGGGCCTAAAGCCCAATGAGCAGTTCTTC. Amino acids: CASSIRTSGGLKPNEQFF.

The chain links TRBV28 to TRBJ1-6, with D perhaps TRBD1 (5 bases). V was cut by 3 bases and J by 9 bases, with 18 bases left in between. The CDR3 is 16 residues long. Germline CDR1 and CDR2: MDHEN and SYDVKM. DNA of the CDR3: TGTGCCAGCAGTTTGGACCTTGGCGACCAGGGTTCACCCCTCCACTTT. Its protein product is CASSLDLGDQGSPLHF.

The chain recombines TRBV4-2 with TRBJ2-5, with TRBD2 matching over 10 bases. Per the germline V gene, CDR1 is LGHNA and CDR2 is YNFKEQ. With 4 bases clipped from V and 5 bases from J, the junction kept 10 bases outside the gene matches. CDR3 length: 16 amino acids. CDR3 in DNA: TGTGCCAGCAGCCCCCGGCGGGCTAGCGGGAGTGAGACCCAGTACTTC. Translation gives CASSPRRASGSETQYF.

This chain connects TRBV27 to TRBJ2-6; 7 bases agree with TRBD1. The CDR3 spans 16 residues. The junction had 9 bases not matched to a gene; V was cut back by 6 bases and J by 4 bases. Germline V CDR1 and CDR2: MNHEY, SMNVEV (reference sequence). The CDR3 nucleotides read TGTGCCAGCAGGAATAGACAGGGTTCCGGGGCCAACGTCCTGACTTTC. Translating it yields CASRNRQGSGANVLTF.

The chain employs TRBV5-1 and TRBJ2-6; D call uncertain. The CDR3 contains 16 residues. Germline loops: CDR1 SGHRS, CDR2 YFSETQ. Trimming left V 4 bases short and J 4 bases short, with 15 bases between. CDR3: CASSHRAGSGANVLTF. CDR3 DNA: TGCGCCAGCAGCCACCGGGCAGGTTCAGGGGCCAACGTCCTGACTTTC.

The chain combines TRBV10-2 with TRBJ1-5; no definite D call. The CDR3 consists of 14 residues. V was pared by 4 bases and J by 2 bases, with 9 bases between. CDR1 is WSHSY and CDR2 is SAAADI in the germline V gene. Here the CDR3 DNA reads TGCGCCAGCAGTGCTTCCAGCGGCAATCAGCCCCAGCATTTT. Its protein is CASSASSGNQPQHF.

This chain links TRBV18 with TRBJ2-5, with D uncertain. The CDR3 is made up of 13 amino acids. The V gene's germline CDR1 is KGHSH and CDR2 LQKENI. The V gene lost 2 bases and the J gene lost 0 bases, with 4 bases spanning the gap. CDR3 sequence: CASSPVHQETQYF. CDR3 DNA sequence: TGTGCCAGCTCACCAGTTCACCAAGAGACCCAGTACTTC.

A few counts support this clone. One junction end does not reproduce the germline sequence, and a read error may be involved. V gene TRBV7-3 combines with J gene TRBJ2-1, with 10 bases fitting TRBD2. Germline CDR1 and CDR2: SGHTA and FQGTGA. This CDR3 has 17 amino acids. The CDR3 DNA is TGTGCCAGCAGGTTAACTGGTGGGGCTAGCGGGAGCAATGAGCAGTTCTTC. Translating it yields CASRLTGGASGSNEQFF.